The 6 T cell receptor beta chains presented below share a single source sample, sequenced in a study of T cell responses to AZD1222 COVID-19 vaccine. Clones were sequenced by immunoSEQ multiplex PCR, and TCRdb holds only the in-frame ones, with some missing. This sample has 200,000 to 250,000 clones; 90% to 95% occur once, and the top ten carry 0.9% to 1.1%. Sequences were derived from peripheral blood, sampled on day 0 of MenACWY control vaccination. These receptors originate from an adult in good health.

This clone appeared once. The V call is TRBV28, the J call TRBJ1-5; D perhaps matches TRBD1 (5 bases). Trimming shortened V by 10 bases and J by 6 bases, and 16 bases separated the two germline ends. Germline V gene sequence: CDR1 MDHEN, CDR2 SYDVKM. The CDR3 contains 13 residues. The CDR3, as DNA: TGTGCCACCGATGGGGGGTCGCCTCAGCCCCAGCATTTT. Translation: CATDGGSPQPQHF.

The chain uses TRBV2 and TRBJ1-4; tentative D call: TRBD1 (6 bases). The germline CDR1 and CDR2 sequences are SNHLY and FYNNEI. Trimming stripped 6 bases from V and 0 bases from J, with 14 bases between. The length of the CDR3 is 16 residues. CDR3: CASREPGAATNEKLFF. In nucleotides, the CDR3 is TGTGCCAGCAGGGAACCAGGGGCCGCAACTAATGAAAAACTGTTTTTT.

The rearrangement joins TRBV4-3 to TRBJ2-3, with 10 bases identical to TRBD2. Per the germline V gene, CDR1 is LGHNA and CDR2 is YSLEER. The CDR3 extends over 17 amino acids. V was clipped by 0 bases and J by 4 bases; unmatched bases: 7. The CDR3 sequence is CASSQDPSGGEADTQYF. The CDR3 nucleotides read TGCGCCAGCAGCCAAGATCCAAGCGGGGGGGAGGCAGATACGCAGTATTTT.

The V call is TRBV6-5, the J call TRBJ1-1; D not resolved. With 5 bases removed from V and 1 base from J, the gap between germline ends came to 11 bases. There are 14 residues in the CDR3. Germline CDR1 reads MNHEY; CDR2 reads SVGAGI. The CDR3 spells CASSPEYTNTEAFF. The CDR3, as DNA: TGTGCCAGCAGTCCAGAATACACGAACACTGAAGCTTTCTTT.

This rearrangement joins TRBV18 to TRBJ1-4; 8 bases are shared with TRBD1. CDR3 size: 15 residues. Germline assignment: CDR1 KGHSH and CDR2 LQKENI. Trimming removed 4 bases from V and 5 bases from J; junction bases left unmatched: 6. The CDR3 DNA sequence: TGTGCCAGCTCACTTCGGACAGGGCTAAATGAAAAACTGTTTTTT. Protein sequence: CASSLRTGLNEKLFF.

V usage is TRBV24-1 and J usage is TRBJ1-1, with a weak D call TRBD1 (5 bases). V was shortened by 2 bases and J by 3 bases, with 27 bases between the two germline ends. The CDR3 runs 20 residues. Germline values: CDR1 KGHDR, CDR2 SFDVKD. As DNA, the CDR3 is TGTGCCACCAGTGATTCGGCTCTTTCTTACCCTCGCTTGGGGGACACTGAAGCTTTCTTT. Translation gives CATSDSALSYPRLGDTEAFF.